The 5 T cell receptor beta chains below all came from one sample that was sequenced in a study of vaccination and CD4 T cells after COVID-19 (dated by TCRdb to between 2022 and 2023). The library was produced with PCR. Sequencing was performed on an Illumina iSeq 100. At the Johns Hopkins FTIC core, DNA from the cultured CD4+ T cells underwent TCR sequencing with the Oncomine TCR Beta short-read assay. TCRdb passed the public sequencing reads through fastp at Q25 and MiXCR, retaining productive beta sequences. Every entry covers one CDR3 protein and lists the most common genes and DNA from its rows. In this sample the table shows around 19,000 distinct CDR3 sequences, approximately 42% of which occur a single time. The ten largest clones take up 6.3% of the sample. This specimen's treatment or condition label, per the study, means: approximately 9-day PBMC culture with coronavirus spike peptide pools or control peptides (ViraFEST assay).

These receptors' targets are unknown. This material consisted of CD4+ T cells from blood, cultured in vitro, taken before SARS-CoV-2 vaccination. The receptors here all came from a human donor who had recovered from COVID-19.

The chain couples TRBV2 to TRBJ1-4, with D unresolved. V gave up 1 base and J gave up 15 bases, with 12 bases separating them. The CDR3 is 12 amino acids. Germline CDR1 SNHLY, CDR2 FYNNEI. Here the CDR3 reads CASSEGAGRVFF. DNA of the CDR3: TGTGCCAGCAGTGAAGGGGCCGGGAGGGTGTTTTTT.

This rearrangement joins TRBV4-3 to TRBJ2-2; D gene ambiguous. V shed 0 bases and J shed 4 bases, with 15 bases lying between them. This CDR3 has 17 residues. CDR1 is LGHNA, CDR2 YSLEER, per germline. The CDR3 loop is CASSQEKLSSGTGELFF. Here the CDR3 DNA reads TGCGCCAGCAGCCAAGAAAAGCTATCCTCGGGCACCGGGGAGCTGTTTTTT.

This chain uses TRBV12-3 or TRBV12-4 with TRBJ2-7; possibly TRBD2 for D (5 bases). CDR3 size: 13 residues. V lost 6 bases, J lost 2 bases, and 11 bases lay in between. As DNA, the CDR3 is TGTGCCAGCAGCTTGGGGAGCGCCTACGAGCAGTACTTC. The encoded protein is CASSLGSAYEQYF.

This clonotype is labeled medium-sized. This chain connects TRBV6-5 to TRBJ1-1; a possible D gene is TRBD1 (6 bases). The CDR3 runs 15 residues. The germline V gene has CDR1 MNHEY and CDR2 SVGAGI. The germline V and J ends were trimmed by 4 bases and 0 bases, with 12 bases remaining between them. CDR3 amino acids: CASSSWDNLNTEAFF. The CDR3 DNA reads TGTGCCAGCAGTTCCTGGGACAACCTGAACACTGAAGCTTTCTTT.

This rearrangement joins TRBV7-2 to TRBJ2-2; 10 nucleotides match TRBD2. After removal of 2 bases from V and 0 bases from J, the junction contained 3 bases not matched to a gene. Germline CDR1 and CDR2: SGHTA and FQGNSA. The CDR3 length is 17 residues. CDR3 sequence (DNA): TGTGCCAGCAGCTTATTAGCGGGAGGCGCGAACACCGGGGAGCTGTTTTTT. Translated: CASSLLAGGANTGELFF.